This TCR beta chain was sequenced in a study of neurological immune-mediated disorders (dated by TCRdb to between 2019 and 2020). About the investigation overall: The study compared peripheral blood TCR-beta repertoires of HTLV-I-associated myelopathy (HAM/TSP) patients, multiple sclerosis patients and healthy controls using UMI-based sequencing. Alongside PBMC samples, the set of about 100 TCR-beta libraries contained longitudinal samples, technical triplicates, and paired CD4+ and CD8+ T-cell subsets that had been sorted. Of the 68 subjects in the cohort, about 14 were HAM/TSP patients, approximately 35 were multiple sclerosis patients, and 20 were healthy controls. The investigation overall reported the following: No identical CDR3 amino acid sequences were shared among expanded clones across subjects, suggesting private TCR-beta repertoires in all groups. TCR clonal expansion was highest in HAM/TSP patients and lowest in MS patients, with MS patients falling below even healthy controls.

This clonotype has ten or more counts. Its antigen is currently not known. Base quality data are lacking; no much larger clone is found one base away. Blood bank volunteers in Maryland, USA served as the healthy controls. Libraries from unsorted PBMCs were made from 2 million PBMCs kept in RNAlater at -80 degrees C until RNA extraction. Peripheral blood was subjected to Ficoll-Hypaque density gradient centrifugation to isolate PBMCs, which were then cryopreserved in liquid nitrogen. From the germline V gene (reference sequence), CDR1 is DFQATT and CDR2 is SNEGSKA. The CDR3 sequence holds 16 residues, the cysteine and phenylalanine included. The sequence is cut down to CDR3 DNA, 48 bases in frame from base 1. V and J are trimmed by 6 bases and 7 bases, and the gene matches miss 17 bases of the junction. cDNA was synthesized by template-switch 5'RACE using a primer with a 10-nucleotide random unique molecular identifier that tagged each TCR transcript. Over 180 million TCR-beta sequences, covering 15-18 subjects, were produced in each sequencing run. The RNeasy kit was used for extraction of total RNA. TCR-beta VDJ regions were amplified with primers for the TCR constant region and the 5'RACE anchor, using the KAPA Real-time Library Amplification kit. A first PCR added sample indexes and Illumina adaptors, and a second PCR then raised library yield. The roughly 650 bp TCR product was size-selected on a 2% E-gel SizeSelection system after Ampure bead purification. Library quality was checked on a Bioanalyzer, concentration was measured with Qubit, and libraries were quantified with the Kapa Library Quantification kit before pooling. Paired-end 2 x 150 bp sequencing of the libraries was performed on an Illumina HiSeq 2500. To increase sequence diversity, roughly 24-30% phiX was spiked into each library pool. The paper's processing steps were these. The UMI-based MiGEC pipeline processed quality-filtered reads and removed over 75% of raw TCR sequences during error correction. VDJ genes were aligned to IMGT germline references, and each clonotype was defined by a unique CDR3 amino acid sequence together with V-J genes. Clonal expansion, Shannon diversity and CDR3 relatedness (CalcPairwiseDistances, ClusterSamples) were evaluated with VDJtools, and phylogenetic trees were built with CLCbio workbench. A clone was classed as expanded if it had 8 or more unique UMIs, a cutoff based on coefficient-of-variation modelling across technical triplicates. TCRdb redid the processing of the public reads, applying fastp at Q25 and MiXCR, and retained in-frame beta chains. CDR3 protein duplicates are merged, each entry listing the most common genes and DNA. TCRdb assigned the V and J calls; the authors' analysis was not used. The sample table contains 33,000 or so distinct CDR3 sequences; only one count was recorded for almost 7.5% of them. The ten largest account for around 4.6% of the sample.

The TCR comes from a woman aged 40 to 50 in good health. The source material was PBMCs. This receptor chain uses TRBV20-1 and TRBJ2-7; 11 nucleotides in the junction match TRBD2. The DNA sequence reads TGCAGTGCGGCCGACTTAGCGGGAGGGCCCTCGAGGGAGCAGTACTTC. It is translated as CSAADLAGGPSREQYF.